Listed below are T cell receptor beta chains from one sample, sequenced in a study of a mutant IDH1 vaccine in newly diagnosed glioma. Sequencing used immunoSEQ multiplex PCR; TCRdb keeps in-frame clones, though not all of them. The table includes around 30,000 clones, 80% to 85% detected once. These TCRs' antigens remain unknown. The specimen comprised PBMCs, sampled from a glioma patient whose treatment included an IDH1 peptide vaccine. The source is a woman younger than 35 with glioma. Both conserved end residues are part of each CDR3. The D gene is left open where the match is weak. Clone size is stated in some rows and not others, as once, few, many or a class when expanded.

clone size	V gene	J gene	D gene	CDR3 DNA	CDR3 protein
.	TRBV19	TRBJ1-2	TRBD1	TGTGCCAGTAGTATAGGGGGGACAGACAGATTCACCCCCTATTTTTATGGCTACACCTTC	CASSIGGTDRFTPYFYGYTF
.	TRBV4-1	TRBJ1-1	.	TGCGCCAGCAGCCTGGGGAGGAGCACTGAAGCTTTCTTT	CASSLGRSTEAFF
.	TRBV6-5	TRBJ2-2	TRBD1	TGTGCCAGCAGGTTCGGGACAGGCGGGACCGGGGAGCTGTTTTTT	CASRFGTGGTGELFF
.	TRBV13	TRBJ1-1	.	TGTGCCAGCAGCGCCCCCCCGGGAAACACTGAAGCTTTCTTT	CASSAPPGNTEAFF
.	TRBV7-2	TRBJ2-7	.	TGTGCCAGCAGCTTATCCGGGCTCTACGAGCAGTACTTC	CASSLSGLYEQYF
few	TRBV2	TRBJ1-1	.	TGTGCCAGCAGTGACAGAGGTGGGAACACTGAAGCTTTCTTT	CASSDRGGNTEAFF
once	TRBV5-6	TRBJ2-3	.	TGTGCCAGCAGCTTGGAGGACTTTCTCGACGGAGATTTT	CASSLEDFLDGDF
.	TRBV5-1	TRBJ1-2	TRBD1	TGCGCCAGCAGCTTGAATTCGGTAGGGGACAGGGAGGACTATGGCTACACCTTC	CASSLNSVGDREDYGYTF
.	TRBV11-2	TRBJ2-2	.	TGTGCCAGCGCTTTCCACACCAACACCGGGGAGCTGTTTTTT	CASAFHTNTGELFF
.	TRBV5-6	TRBJ2-7	.	TGTGCCAGCAGCTTGGCCCAGGGGAGCGAGTGGTATAACGACGAGCAGTACTTC	CASSLAQGSEWYNDEQYF
.	TRBV5-1	TRBJ2-1	.	TGCGCCAGCAGCTTGGGCTCTGAGCAGTTCTTC	CASSLGSEQFF
.	TRBV7-9	TRBJ2-6	TRBD2	TGTGCCAGCAGCTCGACTAGCGGGAAATCTGGGGCCAACGTCCTGACTTTC	CASSSTSGKSGANVLTF
once	TRBV11-1	TRBJ2-2	.	TGTGCCAGCAGCTTGGCTTCAGGGTGGACCGGGGAGCTGTTTTTT	CASSLASGWTGELFF
.	TRBV5-6	TRBJ2-3	TRBD2	TGTGCCAGCACTTCTAGCGGGAGGCCCACAGATACGCAGTATTTT	CASTSSGRPTDTQYF
.	TRBV9	TRBJ2-3	TRBD2	TGTGCCAGCAGCGTAGACCCTAGCGGGGTTACGCAGTATTTT	CASSVDPSGVTQYF
.	TRBV7-8	TRBJ2-5	.	TGTGCCAGCAGCTTAGAGGTGGGGGTTTTCCGCCAAGAGACCCAGTACTTC	CASSLEVGVFRQETQYF
.	TRBV19	TRBJ2-7	TRBD1	TGTGCCAGTAGAACAGGGGCCTACGAGCAGTACTTC	CASRTGAYEQYF
.	TRBV25-1	TRBJ2-7	.	TGTGCCAGCAGTGATATGGGCTCCTACGAGCAGTACTTC	CASSDMGSYEQYF
.	TRBV19	TRBJ1-3	.	TGTGCCAGTAGTATACCACAGGGAAACACCATATATTTT	CASSIPQGNTIYF
.	TRBV18	TRBJ2-3	.	TGTGCCAGCTCACCAAGAACGAGTAGCACAGATACGCAGTATTTT	CASSPRTSSTDTQYF
.	TRBV7-8	TRBJ2-5	.	TGTGCCAGCAGCTTAAGACTACGCCAGAAGACCCAGTACTTC	CASSLRLRQKTQYF
.	TRBV5-4	TRBJ2-2	.	TGTGCCAGCAGCTTGGGTCCGGGCACCGGGGAGCTGTTTTTT	CASSLGPGTGELFF
.	TRBV27	TRBJ1-3	TRBD1	TGTGCCAGCAGTTTATGGGGCCGGACAGGGGGAAACACCATATATTTT	CASSLWGRTGGNTIYF
once	TRBV6-5	TRBJ1-2	TRBD1	TGTGCCAGCAGTTACTCGGAAAGGGGGCGAGGCTACACCTTC	CASSYSERGRGYTF
.	TRBV9	TRBJ1-6	.	TGTGCCAGCAGCGTAGCGATAGGTTCACCCCTCCACTTT	CASSVAIGSPLHF
.	TRBV7-9	TRBJ2-7	.	TGTGCCAGCACCCTCTCGATTGGTTCACTATCCTACGAGCAGTACTTC	CASTLSIGSLSYEQYF
.	TRBV15	TRBJ2-3	.	TGTGCCACCAGCAGAGAGATCACAGATACGCAGTATTTT	CATSREITDTQYF
.	TRBV12-5	TRBJ1-4	.	TGTGCTAGTGCTTTGGGACCAACTAATGAAAAACTGTTTTTT	CASALGPTNEKLFF
.	TRBV29-1	TRBJ2-3	.	TGCAGCGGAGCTACAGATACGCAGTATTTT	CSGATDTQYF
.	TRBV5-5	TRBJ1-1	TRBD1	TGTGCCAGCAGCTTGTGGGGACAGGCAACTGAAGCTTTCTTT	CASSLWGQATEAFF
few	TRBV19	TRBJ1-1	TRBD1	TGTGCCAGTACCACGGACAGGGAGATAACTGAAGCTTTCTTT	CASTTDREITEAFF
.	TRBV29-1	TRBJ2-4	TRBD1	TGCAGCGCTACGCATACACAGGGGGCAAGAGGGAAAAACATTCAGTACTTC	CSATHTQGARGKNIQYF
few	TRBV11-3	TRBJ2-6	.	TGTGCCAGCAGCTCTGGGTCTGGGGCCAACGTCCTGACTTTC	CASSSGSGANVLTF
.	TRBV27	TRBJ2-1	TRBD2	TGTGCCAGCAGCAAAAGCGGGGTATCCTACAATGAGCAGTTCTTC	CASSKSGVSYNEQFF
.	TRBV11-2	TRBJ1-1	.	TGTGCCAGCAGCTTAGATTCGGGGGAGAGAACTGAAGCTTTCTTT	CASSLDSGERTEAFF
.	TRBV27	TRBJ2-2	.	TGTGCCAGCGGGGGGACGAACACCGGGGAGCTGTTTTTT	CASGGTNTGELFF
few	TRBV7-9	TRBJ1-6	.	TGTGCCAGCAGCGAGGCCGTGGGCTCACCCCTCCACTTT	CASSEAVGSPLHF